These 31 T cell receptor beta chains were all obtained from the same sample, sequenced in a study of regulatory T cells in long-lasting Graves disease. Sample time point: newly diagnosed GD, antithyroid drugs for less than 3 months. Generation of the TCR library employed RNA extracted from PBMCs. Investigators prepared the TCR beta libraries by applying iRepertoire HTBI primers and Arm-PCR of CDR3 regions. TCRdb called the multiplex PCR reads again in MiXCR, with one record for every CDR3 protein. The table records about 400,000 distinct CDR3 sequences, 14% to 15% of them present only once. These data are also associated with another study on T cells in Graves' hyperthyroidism and ophthalmopathy.

Sample: peripheral blood mononuclear cells (PBMCs), taken at new diagnosis, from a patient treated with antithyroid drugs. Receptor source: a woman between 40 and 50 years old with Graves disease.

This clonotype was counted ten times or more. The chain uses TRBV20-1 and TRBJ1-6, with D possibly matching TRBD1 (6 bases). The CDR3 contains 15 residues. Per germline, CDR1 DFQATT and CDR2 SNEGSKA (reference sequence). The ends were cut back, 3 bases at V and 8 bases at J, with 17 bases in the middle. The CDR3 DNA reads as TGCAGTGCTAGTTGGGCTAATGGGGGCGATTCACCCCTCCACTTT. This gives the protein CSASWANGGDSPLHF.

CDR3 in amino acids: CASSTYRGHNYGYTF. CDR3 nucleotides: TGTGCCAGTAGTACCTACAGGGGGCACAACTATGGCTACACCTTC. The rearrangement joins TRBV19 to TRBJ1-2; 9 positions agree with TRBD1. Unmatched junction bases numbered 5, after V lost 4 bases and J lost 2 bases. Germline loops: CDR1 LNHDA, CDR2 SQIVND (reference sequence). The CDR3 spans 15 residues. Supplemented by reference TRBV19 and TRBJ1-2, the full variable domain reads DGGITQSPKYLFRKEGQNVTLSCEQNLNHDAMYWYRQDPGQGLRLIYYSQIVNDFQKGDIAEGYSVSREKKESFPLTVTSAQKNPTAFYLCASSTYRGHNYGYTFGSGTRLTVV.

In its sample, this clonotype was seen many times. The chain recombines TRBV5-1 with TRBJ2-1; tentative D call: TRBD2 (6 bases). The V end was cut by 3 bases, the J end by 5 bases, with 15 bases between. This CDR3 has 15 residues. The germline V gene encodes CDR1 SGHRS and CDR2 YFSETQ. This CDR3 is CASSWSFGSNNEQFF. The CDR3 bases are TGCGCCAGCAGCTGGTCGTTCGGGAGTAACAATGAGCAGTTCTTC.

This clonotype was recorded at least ten times. For the CDR3, the DNA is TGTGCCAGCTCACCAAAGGAAGACAATCAGCCCCAGCATTTT. It encodes CASSPKEDNQPQHF. This chain joins TRBV18 and TRBJ1-5, with unresolved D. V gave up 2 bases and J gave up 3 bases, with 8 bases separating them. CDR3 length: 14 residues. Germline loops: CDR1 KGHSH, CDR2 LQKENI.

On this clonotype itself: A much larger clone differs by one base, so this may be a read error. CDR3 DNA sequence: TGTGCCAGCAGCGGCGGCAACCGGGGGATAGATACGCAGTATTTT. It yields the protein CASSGGNRGIDTQYF. V usage is TRBV7-2 and J usage is TRBJ2-3, with D tentatively TRBD2 (6 bases). Germline values: CDR1 SGHTA, CDR2 FQGNSA. CDR3 size: 15 residues. Trimming cost V 5 bases and J 5 bases, with 17 bases left between them.

The chain recombines TRBV4-1 with TRBJ1-2, with D possibly being TRBD1 (5 bases). CDR1 MGHRA and CDR2 YSYEKL come from the germline V gene. The V end lost 1 base, the J end lost 4 bases, and 10 bases lay between the germline ends. The CDR3 length is 14 residues. CDR3 DNA sequence: TGCGCCAGCAGCCAAGGGTCAGGGTCCTATGGCTACACCTTC. Its protein product is CASSQGSGSYGYTF.

This clonotype was observed a few times. The rearrangement uses TRBV13 and TRBJ1-5; D unclear. Trimming shortened V by 6 bases and J by 2 bases, and 20 bases separated the two germline ends. The V gene's germline CDR1 is PRHDT and CDR2 FYEKMQ (reference sequence). The CDR3 contains 17 residues. The CDR3 spells CASSSSAGGRGNQPQHF. The CDR3 coding sequence is TGTGCCAGCAGTTCCTCGGCGGGCGGGAGAGGCAATCAGCCCCAGCATTTT.

V usage is TRBV6-1 and J usage is TRBJ2-2; D possibly corresponds to TRBD1 (5 bases). Per the germline V gene, CDR1 is MNHNS and CDR2 is SASEGT. Trimming removed 7 bases at V and 4 bases at J, with 13 bases between. The length of the CDR3 is 14 residues. CDR3 bases: TGTGCCAGCAAGATGTTAAGGGGCACCGGGGAGCTGTTTTTT. Translated: CASKMLRGTGELFF.

The chain joins TRBV10-2 to TRBJ2-2; D is uncertain. This CDR3 contains 14 residues. V was clipped by 2 bases and J by 1 base, with 5 bases between them. Germline loops: CDR1 WSHSY, CDR2 SAAADI. CDR3 amino acids: CASSEGLNTGELFF. The CDR3 nucleotides read TGCGCCAGCAGTGAGGGCTTGAACACCGGGGAGCTGTTTTTT.

The genes are TRBV29-1 and TRBJ1-2; D remains ambiguous. The CDR3 covers 12 residues. The V end lost 6 bases, the J end lost 6 bases, and 14 bases lay between the germline ends. Germline CDR1 reads SQVTM; CDR2 reads ANQGSEA. The CDR3 protein is CSVPNPPNGYTF. The CDR3 DNA is TGCAGCGTCCCTAATCCCCCCAATGGCTACACCTTC.

V is TRBV19 and J is TRBJ2-1; possible D gene TRBD2, 6 bases. This CDR3 is 15 amino acids long. Germline V gene lookup returns CDR1 LNHDA and CDR2 SQIVND (reference sequence). V was clipped by 1 base and J by 10 bases, with 17 bases between them. The CDR3 DNA reads TGTGCCAGTAGTATAGTCGGCGGGATATGGGTCGAGCAGTTCTTC. This sequence encodes CASSIVGGIWVEQFF.

V is TRBV10-3 and J is TRBJ2-3; 7 nucleotides line up with TRBD2. The CDR3 loop spans 16 amino acids. The junction had 7 bases not matched to a gene; V was cut back by 4 bases and J by 0 bases. CDR1 and CDR2 (germline): ENHRY, SYGVKD. CDR3 loop: CAISVLAVLSTDTQYF. As DNA, the CDR3 is TGTGCCATCAGTGTCCTAGCGGTCCTCAGCACAGATACGCAGTATTTT.

This clonotype has ten or more counts. This chain connects TRBV27 to TRBJ2-3; 7 nucleotides match TRBD2. This CDR3 comprises 14 residues. Germline values: CDR1 MNHEY, CDR2 SMNVEV (reference sequence). V gave up 5 bases and J gave up 7 bases; unmatched junction bases: 9. CDR3 DNA sequence: TGTGCCAGCAGTCCGGGGACCAGCGGGAATACGCAGTATTTT. This translates into CASSPGTSGNTQYF.

This clonotype was found many times. A much larger clone lies one base from this, so it may be a read error. V is TRBV25-1 and J is TRBJ2-7; D unresolved. Germline-derived CDR1 and CDR2 are MGHDK and SYGVNS. Trimming pared 2 bases from V and 3 bases from J, leaving 2 bases between. The CDR3 has 11 amino acids. CDR3 loop: CASSEHYEQYF. Written as DNA, the CDR3 is TGTGCCAGCAGTGAACACTACGAGCAGTACTTC.

The table lists this clonotype with a few counts. V and J are TRBV5-1 and TRBJ2-7, with 8 nucleotides matching TRBD1. CDR1 is SGHRS, CDR2 YFSETQ, per germline. The CDR3 runs 14 residues. Germline trimming cut 4 bases from V and 5 bases from J; bases unmatched to any gene: 8. The CDR3 nucleotides read TGCGCCAGCAGCCCCGGGACAGGTGACGACGAGCAGTACTTC. Protein product: CASSPGTGDDEQYF.

The chain couples TRBV5-8 to TRBJ2-7, with D possibly being TRBD1 (5 bases). The germline V and J ends were trimmed by 0 bases and 1 base, with 14 bases remaining between them. Germline assignment: CDR1 SGHTS and CDR2 YDEGEE. The CDR3 is made up of 16 amino acids. The CDR3 sequence: CASSLVFGARSYEQYF. The CDR3 nucleotides read TGTGCCAGCAGCTTGGTATTTGGGGCGCGGTCCTACGAGCAGTACTTC.

This clonotype was recorded a few times. V is TRBV5-4 and J is TRBJ2-3; D is ambiguous. Trimming pared 4 bases from V and 0 bases from J, leaving 12 bases between. The germline gives CDR1 SGHNT, CDR2 YYREEE (reference sequence). The CDR3 consists of 15 residues. Written as DNA, the CDR3 is TGTGCCAGCAGCGAAGGACGTCCCAGCACAGATACGCAGTATTTT. Its protein product is CASSEGRPSTDTQYF.

This clonotype was picked up a small number of times. This sequence joins TRBV29-1 and TRBJ2-3; D is uncertain. Looked up from germline, CDR1 is SQVTM and CDR2 is ANQGSEA. The V end lost 4 bases, the J end lost 0 bases, and 8 bases lay between the germline ends. The CDR3 is made up of 13 amino acids. The CDR3 DNA sequence: TGCAGCGTTGGGGATTCAAGCACAGATACGCAGTATTTT. It encodes CSVGDSSTDTQYF.

This clonotype was seen only a few times. This sequence joins TRBV7-3 and TRBJ2-3; 7 bases are a match to TRBD1. CDR3 length equals 15 residues. CDR1 SGHTA and CDR2 FQGTGA come from the germline V gene. J gave up 0 bases and V 5 bases, and 5 bases lay outside the gene matches. The DNA of the CDR3 is TGTGCCAGCAGCATTACAGGGGCGAGCACAGATACGCAGTATTTT. It encodes CASSITGASTDTQYF.

The sample holds many counts of this clonotype. The rearrangement joins TRBV28 to TRBJ1-1, with no clear D. The V end lost 4 bases, the J end lost 1 base, and 10 bases lay between the germline ends. Germline V lookup: CDR1 MDHEN, CDR2 SYDVKM. This CDR3 spans 14 amino acids. The CDR3 loop is CASSSPPENTEAFF. The DNA for the CDR3 is TGTGCCAGCAGTTCGCCTCCGGAGAACACTGAAGCTTTCTTT.

This clonotype was recorded many times. The chain couples TRBV28 to TRBJ2-6; TRBD1 matches 7 bases. The CDR3 loop spans 18 amino acids. V lost 5 bases to trimming and J lost 0 bases; unmatched junction nucleotides: 10. Germline V gene lookup returns CDR1 MDHEN and CDR2 SYDVKM. CDR3 nucleotides: TGTGCCAGCAGTCCCGGGACAGCCCGTAACTCTGGGGCCAACGTCCTGACTTTC. This encodes CASSPGTARNSGANVLTF.

A few counts support this clonotype. The V call is TRBV7-9, the J call TRBJ2-3, with 7 bases lining up with TRBD2. The J segment lost 5 bases and the V segment lost 10 bases, leaving 12 bases of the junction unmatched. This CDR3 has 14 amino acids. The germline CDR1 and CDR2 sequences are SEHNR and FQNEAQ (reference sequence). CDR3 DNA: TGTGCCACTTTGGCTAGCGGATTACAAGATACGCAGTATTTT. As protein: CATLASGLQDTQYF.

This clonotype came up many times. The V call is TRBV11-2, the J call TRBJ2-7, with D tentatively TRBD1 or TRBD2 (5 bases each). The CDR3 consists of 16 residues. Trimming removed 1 base from V and 4 bases from J, with 17 bases in between. In germline, CDR1 is SGHAT, CDR2 FQNNGV. The CDR3 loop reads CASSLAMGTPVYEQYF. The CDR3 region has the DNA TGTGCCAGCAGCTTAGCGATGGGGACCCCGGTTTACGAGCAGTACTTC.

This clonotype was recorded many times. The chain recombines TRBV28 with TRBJ2-2; TRBD1 is a possible D gene (7 bases). V was clipped by 6 bases and J by 4 bases, with 18 bases between them. The CDR3 contains 16 residues. Germline values: CDR1 MDHEN, CDR2 SYDVKM. CDR3: CASSPPGGLGTGELFF. As DNA, the CDR3 is TGTGCCAGCAGCCCGCCAGGGGGGTTGGGCACCGGGGAGCTGTTTTTT. Looking up the rest from reference TRBV28 and TRBJ2-2 gives the full variable domain: DVKVTQSSRYLVKRTGEKVFLECVQDMDHENMFWYRQDPGLGLRLIYFSYDVKMKEKGDIPEGYSVSREKKERFSLILESASTNQTSMYLCASSPPGGLGTGELFFGEGSRLTVL.

This clonotype occurred a few times. V and J are TRBV6-5 and TRBJ1-1, with D uncertain. The CDR3 loop spans 13 amino acids. V lost 2 bases and J 11 bases, leaving 15 bases between the germline ends. Germline V gene lookup returns CDR1 MNHEY and CDR2 SVGAGI. The CDR3 loop is CASSYEDPKGAFF. The CDR3 region has the DNA TGTGCCAGCAGTTACGAAGACCCGAAAGGGGCTTTCTTT.

This clonotype was seen many times. One junction end disagrees with the germline gene, perhaps due to a read error. The V call is TRBV7-8, the J call TRBJ2-1; 8 bases fit TRBD2. Germline V gene sequence: CDR1 SGHVS, CDR2 FQNEAQ. There are 16 residues in the CDR3. This CDR3 reads CASSPSGLAIYDEQFF. DNA of the CDR3: TGTGCCAGCAGCCCGTCCGGACTAGCCATCTACGATGAGCAGTTCTTC. The whole variable domain, remainder taken from reference TRBV7-8 and TRBJ2-1, is GAGVSQSPRYKVAKRGQDVALRCDPISGHVSLFWYQQALGQGPEFLTYFQNEAQLDKSGLPSDRFFAERPEGSVSTLKIQRTQQEDSAVYLCASSPSGLAIYDEQFFGPGTRLTVL.

The sample holds many counts of this clonotype. This chain connects TRBV7-6 to TRBJ2-1; D is possibly TRBD1 (6 bases). The CDR3 extends over 15 amino acids. Trimming stripped 6 bases from V and 0 bases from J, with 12 bases between. The germline V gene has CDR1 SGHVS and CDR2 FNYEAQ. This CDR3 reads CASRPTGSSYNEQFF. CDR3 nucleotides: TGTGCCAGCAGACCCACAGGGAGCTCCTACAATGAGCAGTTCTTC.

This clonotype has a count of ten or more. V and J are TRBV9 and TRBJ2-7; 9 nucleotides match TRBD1. The CDR3 is made up of 17 amino acids. Trimming cost V 4 bases and J 2 bases; bases outside gene matches: 13. Germline V gene sequence: CDR1 SGDLS, CDR2 YYNGEE. The CDR3 is CASSLRGDRAPPYEQYF. Written as DNA, the CDR3 is TGTGCCAGCAGCCTCAGAGGGGACAGGGCACCCCCCTACGAGCAGTACTTC.

In this sample, this clonotype turned up many times. The chain is built from TRBV12-3 or TRBV12-4 and TRBJ2-3; the D is unclear. Trimming pared 5 bases from V and 5 bases from J, leaving 8 bases between. This CDR3 spans 12 amino acids. CDR3 coding DNA: TGTGCCAGCAGTCCCAAGGGAGATACGCAGTATTTT. Amino acids: CASSPKGDTQYF.

Judged by abundance, this clonotype is medium-sized (0.01 to 0.1%). V usage is TRBV11-3 and J usage is TRBJ2-7; 11 bases agree with TRBD2. Per germline, CDR1 SGHNT and CDR2 YENEEA. The J segment lost 3 bases and the V segment lost 0 bases, leaving 4 bases of the junction unmatched. This CDR3 comprises 16 residues. The CDR3, as DNA: TGTGCCAGCAGCTTAGATCAGGGGACTAGCGGCTACGAGCAGTACTTC. Its translation is CASSLDQGTSGYEQYF.

This clonotype was counted only a few times. CDR3 sequence reads: CASSVLGESEQYF. CDR3 DNA: TGTGCCAGCAGTGTTTTAGGAGAATCCGAGCAGTACTTC. The V call is TRBV6-1, the J call TRBJ2-7; D unresolved. There are 13 residues in the CDR3. V dropped 4 bases and J dropped 6 bases, with 13 bases sitting between them. From germline, CDR1 is MNHNS and CDR2 SASEGT.